This T cell receptor beta chain was identified during a study of tumor-infiltrating lymphocytes in localized non-small cell lung cancer. Overall study findings and caveats: Higher tumor T cell infiltration than in uninvolved lung was supported by TCRbeta sequencing. Technical variation could not be separated from intratumor heterogeneity here.

Only in-frame clones appear in the TCRdb table, and some are missing; sequencing was by immunoSEQ multiplex PCR. The sample carries about 9,200 clones, approximately 60% recorded once. With respect to this clone: What it binds is not known.

The clonotype comes from a human donor with non-small cell lung cancer. The material sequenced was uninvolved lung tissue not adjacent to the tumor.

This CDR3 is CASSLTGPGEKLFF. The CDR3 nucleotides read TGTGCCAGCAGCTTAACAGGTCCCGGTGAAAAACTGTTTTTT. This chain uses TRBV7-9 with TRBJ1-4, with D perhaps matching TRBD1 (5 bases). Trimming cost V 2 bases and J 7 bases, with 11 bases left between them. Germline loops: CDR1 SEHNR, CDR2 FQNEAQ (reference sequence). CDR3 length: 14 amino acids.